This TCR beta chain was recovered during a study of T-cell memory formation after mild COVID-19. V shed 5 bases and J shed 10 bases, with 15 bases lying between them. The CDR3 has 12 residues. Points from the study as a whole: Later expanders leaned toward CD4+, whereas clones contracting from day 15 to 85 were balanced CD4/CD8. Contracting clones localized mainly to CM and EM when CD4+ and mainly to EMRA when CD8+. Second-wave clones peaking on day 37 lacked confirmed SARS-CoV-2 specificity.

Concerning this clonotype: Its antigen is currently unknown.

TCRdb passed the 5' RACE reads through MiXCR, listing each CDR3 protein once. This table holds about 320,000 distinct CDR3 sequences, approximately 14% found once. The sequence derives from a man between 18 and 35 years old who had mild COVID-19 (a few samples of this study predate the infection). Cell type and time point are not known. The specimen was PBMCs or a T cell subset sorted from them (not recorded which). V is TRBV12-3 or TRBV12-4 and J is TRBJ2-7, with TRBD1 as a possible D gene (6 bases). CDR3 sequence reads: CASSPNRVDQYV. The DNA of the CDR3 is TGTGCCAGCAGTCCGAACAGGGTTGATCAGTACGTC.